A single sample gave rise to the 32 T cell receptor beta chains below, sequenced in a study of blood T cell repertoires in COVID-19. Here immunoSEQ multiplex PCR was the method, and the copy in TCRdb shows in-frame clones only, minus some. The sample has over 200,000 clones, roughly 83% seen once. The sample consisted of peripheral blood. The receptor set was obtained from a man aged 35 to 55 with acute or convalescent COVID-19.

In its sample, this clone was seen a few times. The genes are TRBV20-1 and TRBJ2-2; TRBD1 is a possible D gene (5 bases). The CDR3 totals 14 residues. Trimming removed 5 bases from V and 4 bases from J, with 14 bases in between. CDR1 is DFQATT and CDR2 is SNEGSKA in the germline V gene (reference sequence). The CDR3 loop is CSARVRDFTGELFF. Here the CDR3 DNA reads TGCAGTGCTCGTGTCAGGGATTTCACCGGGGAGCTGTTTTTT.

This clone has just one count. The rearrangement links TRBV15 to TRBJ1-5, with 8 bases identical to TRBD1. The germline gives CDR1 LNHNV, CDR2 YYDKDF (reference sequence). The CDR3 length is 17 residues. The V and J ends lost 0 bases and 0 bases, in that order; junction bases with no gene match: 4. Here the CDR3 reads CATSRDRTGNSNQPQHF. The DNA of the CDR3 is TGTGCCACCAGCAGAGATCGGACAGGGAATAGCAATCAGCCCCAGCATTTT. The full variable domain, with the rest looked up from reference TRBV15 and TRBJ1-5, is DAMVIQNPRYQVTQFGKPVTLSCSQTLNHNVMYWYQQKSSQAPKLLFHYYDKDFNNEADTPDNFQSRRPNTSFCFLDIRSPGLGDTAMYLCATSRDRTGNSNQPQHFGDGTRLSIL.

The chain is built from TRBV15 and TRBJ1-4; the D is unclear. Trimming removed 1 base from V and 0 bases from J, with 6 bases in between. The germline V gene has CDR1 LNHNV and CDR2 YYDKDF (reference sequence). The CDR3 consists of 15 residues. CDR3 protein: CATSRGAATNEKLFF. The CDR3 region has the DNA TGTGCCACCAGCAGAGGTGCAGCAACTAATGAAAAACTGTTTTTT.

The gene calls are TRBV7-9 and TRBJ1-4, with D tentatively TRBD1 (5 bases). The length of the CDR3 is 13 residues. Per the germline V gene, CDR1 is SEHNR and CDR2 is FQNEAQ (reference sequence). The V and J ends lost 3 bases and 5 bases respectively, with 7 bases between them. The CDR3 DNA follows: TGTGCCAGCAGCTTGGAGGGGAATGAAAAACTGTTTTTT. Its protein is CASSLEGNEKLFF.

This chain joins TRBV3-1 (or the pseudogene TRBV3-2) and TRBJ2-3, with 7 bases identical to TRBD2. The trim removed 1 base at V and 2 bases at J, leaving 9 bases unmatched. Germline CDR1 reads LGHDT; CDR2 reads YNNKEL (reference sequence). This CDR3 is built from 17 residues. CDR3 sequence: CASSQGASGTLTDTQYF. Written as DNA, the CDR3 is TGTGCCAGCAGCCAAGGGGCTAGCGGCACACTCACAGATACGCAGTATTTT.

V is TRBV3-1 (or the pseudogene TRBV3-2) and J is TRBJ1-1, with no clear D. Germline CDR1 is LGHDT and CDR2 is YNNKEL (reference sequence). V was pared by 4 bases and J by 0 bases, with 9 bases between. CDR3 length equals 14 residues. The CDR3 bases are TGTGCCAGCAGCCTCAGGTTAATGAACACTGAAGCTTTCTTT. Protein product: CASSLRLMNTEAFF.

The chain is built from TRBV9 and TRBJ2-3, with TRBD1 matching 8 bases. The CDR3 totals 16 residues. The V segment lost 2 bases and the J segment 2 bases; nucleotides outside the gene matches: 7. Germline V gene sequence: CDR1 SGDLS, CDR2 YYNGEE. The CDR3 coding sequence is TGTGCCAGCAGCGTGACAGGGGTGGTCGCCACAGATACGCAGTATTTT. Translated: CASSVTGVVATDTQYF.

This sequence joins TRBV13 and TRBJ2-7; D uncertain. The CDR3 loop spans 14 amino acids. The V gene lost 3 bases and the J gene lost 2 bases, with 11 bases spanning the gap. The germline V gene has CDR1 PRHDT and CDR2 FYEKMQ (reference sequence). The CDR3 coding sequence is TGTGCCAGCAGCTTGAGATATGTGGCCTACGAGCAGTACTTC. Protein product: CASSLRYVAYEQYF.

The chain carries TRBV7-8 and TRBJ2-7; the D is unclear. Germline lookup yields CDR1 SGHVS and CDR2 FQNEAQ. Trimming removed 5 bases at V and 3 bases at J, with 17 bases between. The CDR3 is 15 residues long. The CDR3 region is CASSRGSSNGYEQYF. The DNA for the CDR3 is TGTGCCAGCAGCCGCGGTTCGAGTAACGGCTACGAGCAGTACTTC.

The chain recombines TRBV3-1 (or the pseudogene TRBV3-2) with TRBJ1-2, with TRBD1 matching over 7 bases. The CDR3 loop spans 13 amino acids. Germline values: CDR1 LGHDT, CDR2 YNNKEL (reference sequence). V gave up 1 base and J gave up 8 bases; unmatched junction bases: 4. The CDR3 nucleotides are TGTGCCAGCAGCCAAGCCAGGACAGGCGGCTACACCTTC. This translates into CASSQARTGGYTF.

This clone was seen just once. The J gene is TRBJ2-1, the V gene TRBV16; perhaps TRBD1 as D (5 bases). Trimming removed 5 bases at V and 4 bases at J, with 12 bases between. Germline loops: CDR1 KGHSY, CDR2 FQNENV. CDR3 length: 14 amino acids. In nucleotides, the CDR3 is TGTGCCAGCAGCTCTTCCCAGGGTTACAATGAGCAGTTCTTC. Its protein is CASSSSQGYNEQFF. The whole variable domain, remainder taken from reference TRBV16 and TRBJ2-1, is GEEVAQTPKHLVRGEGQKAKLYCAPIKGHSYVFWYQQVLKNEFKFLISFQNENVFDETGMPKERFSAKCLPNSPCSLEIQATKLEDSAVYFCASSSSQGYNEQFFGPGTRLTVL.

Concerning this clone itself: Additional DNA sequences in this sample encode the identical CDR3. The rearrangement uses TRBV5-4 and TRBJ2-7, with TRBD1 identical over 8 bases. The CDR3 is 14 residues long. CDR1 is SGHNT, CDR2 YYREEE, per germline (reference sequence). Unmatched junction bases numbered 7, after V lost 4 bases and J lost 4 bases. CDR3 nucleotides: TGTGCCAGCAGCCCCCGGACAGGGTCTTACGAGCAGTACTTC. This sequence encodes CASSPRTGSYEQYF.

This chain uses TRBV5-4 with TRBJ2-1, with 7 bases identical to TRBD1. V was clipped by 2 bases and J by 7 bases; unmatched bases: 6. The CDR3 sequence is 14 residues long. Germline lookup yields CDR1 SGHNT and CDR2 YYREEE (reference sequence). The CDR3 loop reads CASSFGQELNEQFF. CDR3 bases: TGTGCCAGCAGCTTTGGACAGGAGCTGAATGAGCAGTTCTTC. Drawing the rest from reference TRBV5-4 and TRBJ2-1, the complete variable domain is ETGVTQSPTHLIKTRGQQVTLRCSSQSGHNTVSWYQQALGQGPQFIFQYYREEENGRGNFPPRFSGLQFPNYSSELNVNALELDDSALYLCASSFGQELNEQFFGPGTRLTVL.

This clone showed up just a few times. This sequence joins TRBV9 and TRBJ2-7, with 11 bases that match TRBD2. The J segment lost 8 bases and the V segment lost 3 bases, leaving 7 bases of the junction unmatched. Germline CDR1 and CDR2: SGDLS and YYNGEE. This CDR3 spans 14 amino acids. DNA for the CDR3: TGTGCCAGCAGCGAAACTAGCGGGAGCTCAAAGCAGTACTTC. Protein product: CASSETSGSSKQYF.

The chain is built from TRBV15 and TRBJ2-2, with 12 nucleotides matching TRBD2. CDR1 LNHNV and CDR2 YYDKDF come from the germline V gene (reference sequence). The CDR3 is 18 amino acids. Trimming cost V 4 bases and J 4 bases; bases outside gene matches: 10. The CDR3 bases are TGTGCCACCAGCAAGAGTCTAGCGGGAGGGACCTTCACCGGGGAGCTGTTTTTT. Translated: CATSKSLAGGTFTGELFF.

The chain recombines TRBV7-9 with TRBJ2-1, with TRBD2 matching over 9 bases. This CDR3 region has 18 residues. V shed 4 bases, J shed 4 bases, and the junction held 14 bases outside the gene matches. CDR1 is SEHNR and CDR2 is FQNEAQ in the germline V gene (reference sequence). The CDR3 nucleotides read TGTGCCAGCAGCTCGGGAAGAGGCCTTAGCGGGAGTTACAATGAGCAGTTCTTC. It translates to CASSSGRGLSGSYNEQFF.

This clone was seen a few times. The CDR3 sequence is CASIGRVGTGELFF. Here the CDR3 DNA reads TGTGCCAGCATCGGCAGGGTGGGAACCGGGGAGCTGTTTTTT. The rearrangement uses TRBV6-5 and TRBJ2-2; TRBD1 might be the D (5 bases). The CDR3 length is 14 residues. The V end was cut by 7 bases, the J end by 5 bases, with 14 bases between. CDR1 MNHEY and CDR2 SVGAGI come from the germline V gene.

This chain joins TRBV5-6 and TRBJ1-4; D is unclear. Germline V gene sequence: CDR1 SGHDT, CDR2 YYEEEE. The CDR3 covers 14 residues. Trimming removed 2 bases at V and 2 bases at J, with 7 bases between. This chain's CDR3 is CASSFWETNEKLFF. In nucleotides, the CDR3 is TGTGCCAGCAGCTTTTGGGAGACTAATGAAAAACTGTTTTTT.

The chain is built from TRBV5-5 and TRBJ1-2; a possible D gene is TRBD1 (5 bases). This CDR3 spans 13 amino acids. In germline, CDR1 is SGHKS, CDR2 YYEKEE (reference sequence). V gave up 1 base and J gave up 7 bases, with 11 bases separating them. The CDR3 protein is CASSLITGSGYTF. CDR3 nucleotide sequence: TGTGCCAGCAGCTTGATCACAGGTAGTGGCTACACCTTC.

V is TRBV7-3 and J is TRBJ2-3; D possibly corresponds to TRBD1 (5 bases). V shed 1 base and J shed 3 bases, with 5 bases lying between them. The germline V gene encodes CDR1 SGHTA and CDR2 FQGTGA. The CDR3 spans 13 residues. The CDR3 loop reads CASSLRQTDTQYF. The CDR3 region has the DNA TGTGCCAGCAGCTTAAGACAGACAGATACGCAGTATTTT.

This clone was detected only a few times. The V call is TRBV6-5, the J call TRBJ2-1; 13 bases are shared with TRBD2. Germline V lookup: CDR1 MNHEY, CDR2 SVGAGI. This CDR3 has 15 residues. With V trimmed by 6 bases and J by 3 bases, 2 bases remained unmatched. The CDR3 here is CASRRTSGSYNEQFF. CDR3 bases: TGTGCCAGCAGGCGGACTAGCGGGAGCTACAATGAGCAGTTCTTC.

The chain couples TRBV6-5 to TRBJ1-4; the D gene is possibly TRBD1 (6 bases). V was shortened by 11 bases and J by 7 bases, with 17 bases between the two germline ends. Germline CDR1 reads MNHEY; CDR2 reads SVGAGI. The CDR3 is 13 residues long. CDR3 nucleotide sequence: TGTGCCGGGTCGCGGGGGCGCGGTGAAAAACTGTTTTTT. This translates into CAGSRGRGEKLFF.

The chain carries TRBV19 and TRBJ1-5, with TRBD1 matching over 8 bases. Germline assignment: CDR1 LNHDA and CDR2 SQIVND (reference sequence). This CDR3 contains 13 residues. J lost 7 bases, V lost 9 bases, and 8 bases had no gene match. CDR3 DNA: TGTGCCAGCTCAGGGGGCGCGGAACAGCCCCAGCATTTT. Amino acids: CASSGGAEQPQHF.

The chain links TRBV7-2 to TRBJ1-5, with TRBD1 matching 7 bases. CDR3 length: 14 residues. Germline CDR1 SGHTA, CDR2 FQGNSA. Unmatched junction bases numbered 6, after V lost 4 bases and J lost 6 bases. In DNA, the CDR3 is TGTGCCAGCAGCTCGGGACAGCGAGGTCAGCCCCAGCATTTT. Protein sequence: CASSSGQRGQPQHF.

The V gene is TRBV5-1, the J gene TRBJ2-3; TRBD2 might be the D (5 bases). V lost 3 bases and J 3 bases, leaving 14 bases between the germline ends. CDR1 and CDR2 (germline): SGHRS, YFSETQ. The CDR3 covers 15 residues. The CDR3 spells CASSSASHRTDTQYF. In DNA form, the CDR3 reads TGCGCCAGCAGCTCTGCTAGCCATCGGACAGATACGCAGTATTTT.

About this clone itself: Other DNA sequences in the same sample also yield this CDR3. This sequence joins TRBV19 and TRBJ2-7, with TRBD1 matching over 9 bases. From germline, CDR1 is LNHDA and CDR2 SQIVND (reference sequence). The V and J ends lost 2 bases and 4 bases, in that order; junction bases with no gene match: 3. The CDR3 has 14 amino acids. This chain's CDR3 is CASSIRDRDYEQYF. CDR3 in DNA: TGTGCCAGTAGTATACGGGACAGGGATTACGAGCAGTACTTC.

In its sample, this clone was seen a few times. The rearrangement joins TRBV5-1 to TRBJ1-5, with D possibly TRBD1 on 6 matching bases. The CDR3 is 15 amino acids. The germline V gene has CDR1 SGHRS and CDR2 YFSETQ. V was clipped by 1 base and J by 6 bases, with 14 bases between them. In DNA, the CDR3 is TGCGCCAGCAGCTTGTCAGGGGAGGGGGGTCAGCCCCAGCATTTT. This codes for CASSLSGEGGQPQHF. The full variable domain, rest sourced from reference TRBV5-1 and TRBJ1-5, is KAGVTQTPRYLIKTRGQQVTLSCSPISGHRSVSWYQQTPGQGLQFLFEYFSETQRNKGNFPGRFSGRQFSNSRSEMNVSTLELGDSALYLCASSLSGEGGQPQHFGDGTRLSIL.

This chain connects TRBV2 to TRBJ1-4; D may be TRBD1 (6 bases). With 11 bases removed from V and 3 bases from J, the gap between germline ends came to 16 bases. The CDR3 runs 14 residues. Germline V gene sequence: CDR1 SNHLY, CDR2 FYNNEI. CDR3 DNA sequence: TGTGCCGGATGCCCAGGGGATGCTAATGAAAAACTGTTTTTT. Residues: CAGCPGDANEKLFF.

The chain carries TRBV6-5 and TRBJ1-3; TRBD1 aligns across 9 bases. With 2 bases clipped from V and 6 bases from J, the junction kept 2 bases outside the gene matches. Germline CDR1 reads MNHEY; CDR2 reads SVGAGI. The CDR3 is 14 residues long. CDR3 bases: TGTGCCAGCAGTTACGGGACAGGGCTAAACACCATATATTTT. Protein sequence: CASSYGTGLNTIYF.

V gene TRBV6-5 combines with J gene TRBJ1-5; D uncertain. The CDR3 covers 13 residues. From germline, CDR1 is MNHEY and CDR2 SVGAGI. V lost 7 bases to trimming and J lost 4 bases, with 11 bases between them. CDR3 in amino acids: CASTGNSNQPQHF. The CDR3 region has the DNA TGTGCCAGCACGGGGAACAGTAATCAGCCCCAGCATTTT.

The J gene is TRBJ2-2, the V gene TRBV7-3, with a tentative D call TRBD2 (5 bases). Germline CDR1 and CDR2: SGHTA and FQGTGA. The CDR3 sequence is 14 residues long. Trimming took off 5 bases at V and 9 bases at J, with 16 bases between the two ends. The CDR3, as DNA: TGTGCCAGCAGCCCAGTGGGAGAACACCGGGAGCTGTTTTTT. Residues: CASSPVGEHRELFF.

This chain links TRBV21-1 with TRBJ1-1; TRBD1 is the table's D call and was not checked against the DNA. TRBV21-1 is noted as a pseudogene. The length of the CDR3 is 17 residues. CDR3 loop: CASSNQPGQGAGTEAFF. CDR3 coding DNA: TGTGCCAGCAGCAACCAGCCGGGACAGGGGGCGGGAACTGAAGCTTTCTTT.